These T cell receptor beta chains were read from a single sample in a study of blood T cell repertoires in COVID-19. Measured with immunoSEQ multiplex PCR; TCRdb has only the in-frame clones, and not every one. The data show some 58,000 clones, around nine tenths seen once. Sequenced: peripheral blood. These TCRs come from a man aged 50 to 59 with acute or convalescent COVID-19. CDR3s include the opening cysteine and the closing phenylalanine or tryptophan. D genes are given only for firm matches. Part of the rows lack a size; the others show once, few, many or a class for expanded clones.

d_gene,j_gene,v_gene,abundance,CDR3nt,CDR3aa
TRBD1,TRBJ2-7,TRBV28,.,TGTGCCAGCAGTACAACGGGACAGGGTTCCTACGAGCAGTACTTC,CASSTTGQGSYEQYF
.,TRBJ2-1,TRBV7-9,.,TGTGCCAGCAGCCCACGGGACTCGAGCTCCTACAATGAGCAGTTCTTC,CASSPRDSSSYNEQFF
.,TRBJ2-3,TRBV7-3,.,TGTGCCAGCAGCTTAGTGGGTGATCGGGCAGATACGCAGTATTTT,CASSLVGDRADTQYF
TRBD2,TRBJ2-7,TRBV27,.,TGTGCCAGCAGTTACGGTGATAGCGGGAGACAGCAGTACTTC,CASSYGDSGRQQYF
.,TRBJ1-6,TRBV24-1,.,TGTGCCACCAGTGATTTCCGGGGTAGGGAGAATTCACCCCTCCACTTT,CATSDFRGRENSPLHF
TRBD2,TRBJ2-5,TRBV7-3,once,TGTGCCAGCAGCTTACAAGCGGGAGGGCCGGGAGAGACCCAGTACTTC,CASSLQAGGPGETQYF
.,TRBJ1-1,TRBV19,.,TGTGCCAGTAGTGCCCAGTCGAACACTGAAGCTTTCTTT,CASSAQSNTEAFF
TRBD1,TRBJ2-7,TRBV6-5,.,TGTGCCAGCAGCCCCGGGACAGGGAGCTCCTACGAGCAGTACTTC,CASSPGTGSSYEQYF
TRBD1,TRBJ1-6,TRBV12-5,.,TGTGCTAGTGGTTTGGTCCGGCCGGGACAGTTGAATTCACCCCTCCACTTT,CASGLVRPGQLNSPLHF
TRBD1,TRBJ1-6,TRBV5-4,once,TGTGCCAGCAGCTCGGCAGGGGGCGCGAAATGGTCACCCCTCCACTTT,CASSSAGGAKWSPLHF
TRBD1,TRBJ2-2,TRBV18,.,TGTGCCAGCTCACCACCGGGACAGGAAAACACCGGGGAGCTGTTTTTT,CASSPPGQENTGELFF
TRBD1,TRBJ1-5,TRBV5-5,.,TGTGCCAGCAGTTTTAGACAGGGGGCGAGCAATCAGCCCCAGCATTTT,CASSFRQGASNQPQHF
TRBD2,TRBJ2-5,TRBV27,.,TGTGCCAGCAGTTTATGGCGGGGGGGAGAGACCCAGTACTTC,CASSLWRGGETQYF
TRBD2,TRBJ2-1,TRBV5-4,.,TGTGCCAGCAGCCCTGGGGGGAGGGCCTACAATGAGCAGTTCTTC,CASSPGGRAYNEQFF
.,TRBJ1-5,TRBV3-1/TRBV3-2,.,TGTGCCAGCAGCCCGTACGGAGGTGGGAGAGGGCCCCAGCATTTT,CASSPYGGGRGPQHF
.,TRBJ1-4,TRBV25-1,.,TGTGCCAGCAGTGATAATTCTGAAAAACTGTTTTTT,CASSDNSEKLFF
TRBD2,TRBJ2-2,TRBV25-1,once,TGTGCCAGCAGTGAATTTACTAGCGGGATCGCGAACACCGGGGAGCTGTTTTTT,CASSEFTSGIANTGELFF
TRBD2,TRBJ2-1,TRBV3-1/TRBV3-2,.,TGTGCCAGCAGGGCGGGACTAGCGGGAGTGTATGAGCAGTTCTTC,CASRAGLAGVYEQFF
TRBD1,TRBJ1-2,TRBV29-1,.,TGCAGCGTTGTGGGACAGGGCGAATTTGACTACACCTTC,CSVVGQGEFDYTF
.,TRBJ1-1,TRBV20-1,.,TGCAGTGCTAGCCCGGGATTGCAGGCTTTCTTT,CSASPGLQAFF
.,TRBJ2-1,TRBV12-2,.,TGTGCAAGTCGCTCGCCCACCCACGGCTTTAGCGGGGGGTGTAATGAGCAGTTCTTC,CASRSPTHGFSGGCNEQFF
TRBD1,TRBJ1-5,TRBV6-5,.,TGTGCCAGCAGGACAGGGGGGCAGCCCCAGCATTTT,CASRTGGQPQHF
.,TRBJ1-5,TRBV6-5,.,TGTGCCAGCAGTTTCTCGGCTCGTCAGCCCCAGCATTTT,CASSFSARQPQHF
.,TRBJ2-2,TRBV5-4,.,TGTGCCAGCAGCATAGCGGTACTGGGCACCGGGGAGCTGTTTTTT,CASSIAVLGTGELFF
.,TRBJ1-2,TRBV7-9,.,TGTGCCAGCAGCCCTGGGAGGGGCCTTGGCTACACCTTC,CASSPGRGLGYTF
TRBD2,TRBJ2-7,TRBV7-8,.,TGTGCCAGCAGCTTAGAGGGAGCGGGAGGTTACGAGCAGTACTTC,CASSLEGAGGYEQYF
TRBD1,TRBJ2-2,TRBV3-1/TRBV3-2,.,TGTGCCAGCAGCCAACAGGGGGCCGGGGAGCTGTTTTTT,CASSQQGAGELFF
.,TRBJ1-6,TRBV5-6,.,TGTGCCAGCAGCTTGGCGCAGGGGCCTTGGAATTCACCCCTCCACTTT,CASSLAQGPWNSPLHF
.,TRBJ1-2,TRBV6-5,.,TGTGCCACCATCCCGGGGGGCGGCTATGGCTACACCTTC,CATIPGGGYGYTF
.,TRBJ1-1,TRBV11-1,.,TGTGCCAGCAGTTATCGGAACACTGAAGCTTTCTTT,CASSYRNTEAFF
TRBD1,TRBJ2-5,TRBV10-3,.,TGTGCCACCCAGGACAGGGGGCTGGCCCAGTACTTC,CATQDRGLAQYF
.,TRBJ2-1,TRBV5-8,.,TGTGCCAGCAGCCACAGGGACCGGGGAGAGCAGTTCTTC,CASSHRDRGEQFF
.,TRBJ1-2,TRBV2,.,TGTGCCAGCAGTGAAGCGAGCAGGGACTTACATGGCTACACCTTC,CASSEASRDLHGYTF
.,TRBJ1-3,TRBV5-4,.,TGTGCCAGCAGCGCCGACAGGTCCTCTGGAAACACCATATATTTT,CASSADRSSGNTIYF
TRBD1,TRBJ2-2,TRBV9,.,TGTGCCAGCAGCGTAGGACAGGGGGTAACCGGGGAGCTGTTTTTT,CASSVGQGVTGELFF
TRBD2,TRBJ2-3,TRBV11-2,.,TGTGCCAGCAGCTCGACTAGCCGCAATACGCAGTATTTT,CASSSTSRNTQYF
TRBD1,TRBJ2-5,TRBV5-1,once,TGCGCCAGCAGCTTTCAGGGGGCTTGGGAGACCCAGTACTTC,CASSFQGAWETQYF
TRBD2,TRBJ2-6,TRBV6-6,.,TGTGCCAGCAGTCGAGCGGGAGGGAGGGGGGCCAACGTCCTGACTTTC,CASSRAGGRGANVLTF
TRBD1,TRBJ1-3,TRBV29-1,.,TGCAGCGCCGGGGGGACAGGGTCTGGAAACACCATATATTTT,CSAGGTGSGNTIYF
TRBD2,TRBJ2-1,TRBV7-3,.,TGTGCCAGCAGCTTAATGGCCGGGACTAGCTTAGATGAGCAGTTCTTC,CASSLMAGTSLDEQFF
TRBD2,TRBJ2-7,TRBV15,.,TGTGCCACCAGCTTGCTAGCGGGAGCCACCTACGAGCAGTACTTC,CATSLLAGATYEQYF
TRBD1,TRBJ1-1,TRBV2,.,TGTGCCAGCAGATCCAAATACCCGGGACAGGGTACGTCGAACACTGAAGCTTTCTTT,CASRSKYPGQGTSNTEAFF
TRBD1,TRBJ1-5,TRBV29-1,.,TGCAGCGTCATAAGACAGGGTGAACAGCCCCAGCATTTT,CSVIRQGEQPQHF
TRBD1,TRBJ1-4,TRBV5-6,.,TGTGCCAGCAGCTGGACAGGGAGGAACGGTGAAAAACTGTTTTTT,CASSWTGRNGEKLFF
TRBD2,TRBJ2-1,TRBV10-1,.,TGCGCCAGCAGTGGCGGGAGCTTGGGAAATGAGCAGTTCTTC,CASSGGSLGNEQFF
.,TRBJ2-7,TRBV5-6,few,TGTGCCAGCAGCTTCAGTTCGACAGGAAAAGGGTATTTCTACGAGCAGTACTTC,CASSFSSTGKGYFYEQYF
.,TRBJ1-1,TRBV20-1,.,TGCAGTGCTAGTTACGGTCCGAACACTGAAGCTTTCTTT,CSASYGPNTEAFF
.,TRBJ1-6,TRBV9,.,TGTGCCAGCAGCGGGGATGGGGGGTCACCAGATTCACCCCTCCACTTT,CASSGDGGSPDSPLHF